This is a list of T cell receptor beta chains from one sample in a study of cytomegalovirus exposure and HLA in healthy donors. Produced via immunoSEQ multiplex PCR; TCRdb's table is partial and in-frame only. The data show about 190,000 clones, 85% to 90% seen once. The material sequenced was PBMCs. The receptor set was obtained from a man aged 30 to 39 in good health and CMV-seronegative. Each CDR3 is given with its conserved first and last residue. Each record gives: clone size, J gene, V gene, D gene, CDR3 DNA, CDR3 protein. D genes are given only for firm matches. Clone size is given for some rows only: seen once, a few or many times, or a class if the clone is expanded.

>few|TRBJ1-3|TRBV13|-
TGTGCCAGCAGCTTTAATAGGGGATCAAACTCTGGAAACACCATATATTTT
CASSFNRGSNSGNTIYF
>few|TRBJ2-1|TRBV7-6|TRBD2
TGTGCCAGCAGCCAGCCTTTAGGGGCGGGAGGGCCGTACAATGAGCAGTTCTTC
CASSQPLGAGGPYNEQFF
>-|TRBJ1-2|TRBV23-1|-
TGCGCCAGCAGGACAGCCGAGAAGCTCTATGGCTACACCTTC
CASRTAEKLYGYTF
>-|TRBJ2-7|TRBV4-2|TRBD2
TGTGCCAGCAGCCAACATACTAGCGGGGGTACCTACGAGCAGTACTTC
CASSQHTSGGTYEQYF
>-|TRBJ2-3|TRBV5-1|TRBD2
TGCGCCAGCAGCCCCGGGGTAGCGGGTGCCTTGGATACGCAGTATTTT
CASSPGVAGALDTQYF
>-|TRBJ1-6|TRBV27|-
TGTGCCAGCAGTTTGAGTTGGAATTCACCCCTCCACTTT
CASSLSWNSPLHF
>-|TRBJ1-1|TRBV5-1|TRBD1
TGCGCCAGCAGCTGGGACAGAGGAAACACTGAAGCTTTCTTT
CASSWDRGNTEAFF
>-|TRBJ1-1|TRBV7-8|-
TGTGCCAGCAGCTTAGCGAGGCGGGTTCGGTACACTGAAGCTTTCTTT
CASSLARRVRYTEAFF
>few|TRBJ2-7|TRBV7-9|-
TGTGCCAGCAGCCCTAGGAACTACGAGCAGTACTTC
CASSPRNYEQYF
>-|TRBJ2-3|TRBV2|-
TGTGCCAGCAGTCCTGGCCCTCAGGGTAGGACAGATACGCAGTATTTT
CASSPGPQGRTDTQYF
>-|TRBJ2-1|TRBV11-3|TRBD2
TGTGCCAGCAGCCCGCTTTGGGCGGGAGACCCCAATGAGCAGTTCTTC
CASSPLWAGDPNEQFF
>-|TRBJ2-5|TRBV7-9|-
TGTTCCAGCAGCGCGAGACTAGAGGTGACCCAGTACTTC
CSSSARLEVTQYF
>-|TRBJ1-1|TRBV18|-
TGTGCCAGCTCACCTGTAACACCGCGGGGCACTGAAGCTTTCTTT
CASSPVTPRGTEAFF
>-|TRBJ2-1|TRBV11-3|-
TGTGCCAGCAGCCAAACGACAAGCTCCTACAATGAGCAGTTCTTC
CASSQTTSSYNEQFF
>-|TRBJ2-3|TRBV7-2|TRBD2
TGTGCCAGCAGCTTATCGAGACTAGCTTCCGATACGCAGTATTTT
CASSLSRLASDTQYF
>-|TRBJ1-2|TRBV6-5|-
TGTGCCAGCACCCCCCCGGGGGGCTATGGCTACACCTTC
CASTPPGGYGYTF
>-|TRBJ1-2|TRBV30|-
TGTGCCTGGAGTGTTGGTCAGAACTATGGCTACACCTTC
CAWSVGQNYGYTF
>-|TRBJ2-7|TRBV19|-
TGTGCCAGTAGTATAGGTGTACTCCCAAACGAGCAGTACTTC
CASSIGVLPNEQYF
>-|TRBJ2-2|TRBV18|-
TGTGCCAGCTTATCGTTCGGGGGATACACCGGGGAGCTGTTTTTT
CASLSFGGYTGELFF
>-|TRBJ1-1|TRBV19|TRBD1
TGTGCCAGTAGTACTCGGGACAGATTGAACACTGAAGCTTTCTTT
CASSTRDRLNTEAFF
>medium-sized|TRBJ1-1|TRBV4-3|TRBD1
TGCGCCAGCAGCCAAGACCATGGACAGGGGGGTACTGAAGCTTTCTTT
CASSQDHGQGGTEAFF
>-|TRBJ1-3|TRBV30|TRBD1
TGTGCCTGGATGGGGGACAGGAGGGGGAACACCATATATTTT
CAWMGDRRGNTIYF
>few|TRBJ1-1|TRBV5-4|-
TGTGCCAGCAGCGTTGGGGGGTCGGACTCGGTCACTGAAGCTTTCTTT
CASSVGGSDSVTEAFF
>-|TRBJ2-7|TRBV2|TRBD2
TGTGCCAGCGCCGAGGGAGGCGGGAGCTCCTACGAGCAGTACTTC
CASAEGGGSSYEQYF
>once|TRBJ2-7|TRBV27|-
TGTGCCAGCAGTTTCGGTACGGTTTACGAGCAGTACTTC
CASSFGTVYEQYF
>-|TRBJ2-1|TRBV28|-
TGTGCCAGCAGTTTTTCCCTCAGGGGCTACAATGAGCAGTTCTTC
CASSFSLRGYNEQFF
>-|TRBJ2-6|TRBV9|-
TGTGCCAGCAGTCGTAGTCAAATACGGACTTCTGGGGCCAACGTCCTGACTTTC
CASSRSQIRTSGANVLTF
>-|TRBJ1-1|TRBV10-3|-
TGTGCCATCAGTGAGTCCGGGGGGTTGGGGAGGAACACTGAAGCTTTCTTT
CAISESGGLGRNTEAFF
>-|TRBJ2-3|TRBV15|-
TGTGCCACCAGCAGGGGGCCCACCCCAGATACGCAGTATTTT
CATSRGPTPDTQYF
>-|TRBJ2-2|TRBV7-2|TRBD2
TGTGCCAGCAGCTTAGCTAGCGGGAGTTATGGCGGGGAGCTGTTTTTT
CASSLASGSYGGELFF
>-|TRBJ2-7|TRBV7-9|TRBD1
TGTGCCAGCAGCCCGCCGGGACAGGGGGGCGAGCAGTACTTC
CASSPPGQGGEQYF